The clone carrying this TCR beta chain was detected many times. Its antigen is still unknown. The CDR3 contains 15 residues. CDR1 SGHTA and CDR2 FQGNSA come from the germline V gene. V lost 2 bases to trimming and J lost 1 base; unmatched junction nucleotides: 4. This sample is part of a study of T cell repertoires in cytomegalovirus infection. TCRdb processed the reads anew with MiXCR; each CDR3 protein has one entry. The sample lists about 770,000 distinct CDR3 sequences, 29% occurring once. The source material was cultured CD8+ T cells from PBMCs, sampled from culture after CMV antigen stimulation. The sequence derives from a human donor in good health (CMV status not recorded). Some clones in this sample may be carry-over from other donors' samples. The V call is TRBV7-2, the J call TRBJ2-5, with TRBD2 matching over 7 bases. CDR3 residues: CASSLMRGFQETQYF. The CDR3, as DNA: TGTGCCAGCAGCTTAATGCGGGGGTTCCAAGAGACCCAGTACTTC.